The next 26 T cell receptor beta chains were all read from a single sample in a study of blood T cell repertoires in COVID-19. TCRdb keeps only in-frame clones here, not all; method: immunoSEQ multiplex PCR. Here the sample spans 150,000 or so clones, around four fifths being singletons. The specimen was peripheral blood. These receptors all come from a human donor in a cohort sampled during active COVID-19.

The J gene is TRBJ2-7, the V gene TRBV19; 10 bases are a match to TRBD1. With V trimmed by 5 bases and J by 2 bases, 6 bases remained unmatched. The CDR3 is 15 amino acids. The germline gives CDR1 LNHDA, CDR2 SQIVND (reference sequence). CDR3 residues: CASSDPGQGTYEQYF. The DNA of the CDR3 is TGTGCCAGTAGTGATCCGGGACAGGGGACCTACGAGCAGTACTTC.

This chain joins TRBV4-3 and TRBJ2-2; 11 nucleotides align to TRBD1. Germline V gene lookup returns CDR1 LGHNA and CDR2 YSLEER. The CDR3 is 17 amino acids. Germline trimming cut 4 bases from V and 6 bases from J; bases unmatched to any gene: 10. The CDR3 is CASSPGQGGRSAGELFF. The CDR3 DNA reads as TGCGCCAGCAGCCCGGGACAGGGGGGGAGATCTGCCGGGGAGCTGTTTTTT.

This chain connects TRBV3-1 (or the pseudogene TRBV3-2) to TRBJ1-1, with 8 bases aligning to TRBD1. Unmatched junction bases numbered 9, after V lost 0 bases and J lost 6 bases. Per germline, CDR1 LGHDT and CDR2 YNNKEL (reference sequence). The CDR3 runs 16 residues. The CDR3 nucleotides are TGTGCCAGCAGCCAAGATTGGGACAGGTCGTATCCTGAAGCTTTCTTT. This translates into CASSQDWDRSYPEAFF.

As concerns this clone: One end of the junction does not line up with germline, which may come from a read error. The chain recombines TRBV5-1 with TRBJ1-1, with 7 bases that match TRBD1. The CDR3 contains 12 residues. The germline V gene has CDR1 SGHRS and CDR2 YFSETQ. CDR3: CASSARDREVFF. DNA of the CDR3: TGCGCCAGCAGCGCCCGGGACAGAGAAGTTTTCTTT.

The V and J genes are TRBV20-1 and TRBJ2-5; no clear D. Germline assignment: CDR1 DFQATT and CDR2 SNEGSKA (reference sequence). V lost 3 bases to trimming and J lost 2 bases, with 10 bases between them. There are 13 residues in the CDR3. The chain's CDR3 is CSASFGKQETQYF. CDR3 bases: TGCAGTGCTAGTTTCGGTAAGCAAGAGACCCAGTACTTC.

The CDR3 nucleotides read TGTGCCAGCAGTTTACCCGCAGGGCGAAACACCATATATTTT. Translated: CASSLPAGRNTIYF. The chain combines TRBV28 with TRBJ1-3; possible D gene TRBD1, 5 bases. CDR3 length: 14 residues. Between the trimmed V and J ends, which lost 2 bases and 5 bases, there was a span of 10 bases. Germline CDR1 MDHEN, CDR2 SYDVKM.

The J gene is TRBJ2-1, the V gene TRBV18, with 10 bases matching TRBD2. This CDR3 has 17 residues. The ends lost 3 bases at V and 3 bases at J; junction bases unmatched: 8. From germline, CDR1 is KGHSH and CDR2 LQKENI. The DNA of the CDR3 is TGTGCCAGCTCACCCCTCCTAGCGGGAGTGGTCTACAATGAGCAGTTCTTC. Translation gives CASSPLLAGVVYNEQFF.

This chain connects TRBV19 to TRBJ1-2; TRBD1 matches at 7 bases. The germline V gene encodes CDR1 LNHDA and CDR2 SQIVND (reference sequence). This CDR3 has 15 amino acids. Trimming took 6 bases from V and 5 from J; bases not matched to a gene: 12. As DNA, the CDR3 is TGTGCCAGTAGCCGAGACAGGGAATGGAGTTATGGCTACACCTTC. It specifies CASSRDREWSYGYTF.

The J gene is TRBJ2-2, the V gene TRBV5-8; possibly TRBD2 for D (7 bases). The CDR3 has 16 amino acids. The V gene's germline CDR1 is SGHTS and CDR2 YDEGEE. The V and J ends lost 5 bases and 0 bases respectively, with 14 bases between them. The DNA of the CDR3 is TGTGCCAGCAGAAAAGGGGGGGTTACGAACACCGGGGAGCTGTTTTTT. It yields the protein CASRKGGVTNTGELFF.

This clone was detected only once. The chain joins TRBV11-3 to TRBJ2-2, with D possibly TRBD2 on 7 matching bases. V was shortened by 0 bases and J by 6 bases, with 14 bases between the two germline ends. CDR1 is SGHNT, CDR2 YENEEA, per germline. The CDR3 has 16 residues. The CDR3 coding sequence is TGTGCCAGCAGCTTAGATCGAACAGGGAGGGCCGGGGAGCTGTTTTTT. The encoded protein is CASSLDRTGRAGELFF.

V and J are TRBV7-9 and TRBJ2-7, with a weak D call TRBD1 (6 bases). CDR1 SEHNR and CDR2 FQNEAQ come from the germline V gene (reference sequence). The CDR3 is made up of 14 amino acids. V lost 3 bases to trimming and J lost 3 bases, with 12 bases between them. The CDR3 sequence: CASSFGTSLYEQYF. CDR3 nucleotide sequence: TGTGCCAGCAGCTTCGGGACATCCCTCTACGAGCAGTACTTC.

The genes are TRBV27 and TRBJ2-7; D remains unclear. The CDR3 has 15 amino acids. In germline, CDR1 is MNHEY, CDR2 SMNVEV (reference sequence). V shed 4 bases and J shed 5 bases, with 18 bases lying between them. In DNA form, the CDR3 reads TGTGCCAGCAGTTCCTGGTCGCTTTATGCAGACGAGCAGTACTTC. As protein: CASSSWSLYADEQYF.

CDR3 sequence: CASSRWGLLEAFF. Written as DNA, the CDR3 is TGCGCCAGCAGCCGGTGGGGGCTACTAGAAGCTTTCTTT. The V and J genes are TRBV5-1 and TRBJ1-1, with D possibly being TRBD1 (6 bases). The V gene lost 4 bases and the J gene lost 8 bases, with 15 bases spanning the gap. The CDR3 consists of 13 residues. Germline CDR1 reads SGHRS; CDR2 reads YFSETQ.

The chain joins TRBV19 to TRBJ2-1; 8 nucleotides agree with TRBD1. The V gene's germline CDR1 is LNHDA and CDR2 SQIVND (reference sequence). With V trimmed by 5 bases and J by 8 bases, 11 bases remained unmatched. This CDR3 has 15 residues. The CDR3 DNA sequence: TGTGCCAGTAGTCCCAGGACAGGGCTCGTGGATGAGCAGTTCTTC. Its protein is CASSPRTGLVDEQFF.

This chain joins TRBV11-3 and TRBJ1-1, with D unresolved. The CDR3 length is 13 residues. Germline CDR1 SGHNT, CDR2 YENEEA. With 5 bases removed from V and 1 base from J, the gap between germline ends came to 8 bases. In nucleotides, the CDR3 is TGTGCCAGCAGCCCCCGACAGAACACTGAAGCTTTCTTT. Translating it yields CASSPRQNTEAFF.

The chain is built from TRBV28 and TRBJ1-3; TRBD1 aligns across 9 bases. Germline CDR1 is MDHEN and CDR2 is SYDVKM. This CDR3 contains 16 residues. V gave up 6 bases and J gave up 0 bases; unmatched junction bases: 6. CDR3 DNA: TGTGCCAGCAGCACCTGGACAGGGGACTCTGGAAACACCATATATTTT. Translated, it gives CASSTWTGDSGNTIYF.

CDR3 sequence reads: CAIRRGASGDEAFF. For the CDR3, the DNA is TGTGCCATCCGTCGGGGGGCCTCGGGGGACGAGGCTTTCTTT. The chain carries TRBV10-3 and TRBJ1-1; D perhaps matches TRBD1 (6 bases). Trimming shortened V by 8 bases and J by 11 bases, and 24 bases separated the two germline ends. In germline, CDR1 is ENHRY, CDR2 SYGVKD. The CDR3 is made up of 14 amino acids.

This chain joins TRBV9 and TRBJ2-3; D might be TRBD2 (5 bases). The V gene lost 0 bases and the J gene lost 0 bases, with 11 bases spanning the gap. The germline gives CDR1 SGDLS, CDR2 YYNGEE. This CDR3 has 16 amino acids. CDR3 DNA sequence: TGTGCCAGCAGCGTAGGTGGGAGTCCCAGCACAGATACGCAGTATTTT. This encodes CASSVGGSPSTDTQYF.

This chain uses TRBV25-1 with TRBJ2-1; 9 bases fit TRBD2. Losses at the gene ends were 3 bases for V and 6 bases for J; bases not matched to a gene: 12. Germline V lookup: CDR1 MGHDK, CDR2 SYGVNS. The CDR3 is 17 residues long. CDR3 loop: CASSESVGGRVGNEQFF. The CDR3 coding sequence is TGTGCCAGCAGTGAGTCTGTGGGCGGGAGGGTTGGCAATGAGCAGTTCTTC.

This chain connects TRBV7-9 to TRBJ2-3; 7 nucleotides match TRBD2. CDR1 and CDR2 (germline): SEHNR, FQNEAQ (reference sequence). CDR3 length: 16 amino acids. With 2 bases clipped from V and 1 base from J, the junction kept 6 bases outside the gene matches. CDR3 sequence (DNA): TGTGCCAGCAGCTTATGGGCGGGAGTGGGCACAGATACGCAGTATTTT. As protein: CASSLWAGVGTDTQYF.

This clone was counted a single time. The V gene is TRBV27, the J gene TRBJ1-6; TRBD1 matches at 9 bases. Germline values: CDR1 MNHEY, CDR2 SMNVEV (reference sequence). The CDR3 totals 12 residues. Trimming removed 10 bases from V and 9 bases from J; junction bases left unmatched: 4. CDR3 sequence reads: CATRDRVSPLHF. The CDR3 bases are TGTGCCACTCGGGACAGGGTTTCACCCCTCCACTTT.

The chain recombines TRBV19 with TRBJ2-7; 8 nucleotides agree with TRBD1. Trimming removed 4 bases from V and 3 bases from J; junction bases left unmatched: 11. The length of the CDR3 is 16 residues. Germline V gene lookup returns CDR1 LNHDA and CDR2 SQIVND (reference sequence). The CDR3 DNA is TGTGCCAGTAGTACAGGACAGGGCGTCAGGTTCTACGAGCAGTACTTC. This gives the protein CASSTGQGVRFYEQYF. Together with reference TRBV19 and TRBJ2-7, the CDR3 gives the full variable domain: DGGITQSPKYLFRKEGQNVTLSCEQNLNHDAMYWYRQDPGQGLRLIYYSQIVNDFQKGDIAEGYSVSREKKESFPLTVTSAQKNPTAFYLCASSTGQGVRFYEQYFGPGTRLTVT.

The rearrangement uses TRBV4-3 and TRBJ2-6, with D possibly being TRBD2 (5 bases). Trimming left V 2 bases short and J 1 base short, with 18 bases between. CDR3 size: 19 residues. CDR1 LGHNA and CDR2 YSLEER come from the germline V gene. The CDR3 loop reads CASSQNMLTTGSGANVLTF. Here the CDR3 DNA reads TGCGCCAGCAGCCAAAATATGCTCACCACGGGATCTGGGGCCAACGTCCTGACTTTC.

The CDR3 DNA reads as TGTGCCAGTAGTATTTTAGGGGCCCAAGAGACCCAGTACTTC. It specifies CASSILGAQETQYF. J is TRBJ2-5 and V is TRBV19; D may be TRBD1 (5 bases). Germline assignment: CDR1 LNHDA and CDR2 SQIVND (reference sequence). Trimming removed 3 bases at V and 1 base at J, with 9 bases between. The CDR3 totals 14 residues.

The chain employs TRBV27 and TRBJ2-7, with 7 bases fitting TRBD1. CDR3 length equals 12 residues. The germline CDR1 and CDR2 sequences are MNHEY and SMNVEV (reference sequence). Germline trimming cut 8 bases from V and 0 bases from J; bases unmatched to any gene: 1. CDR3 sequence reads: CASQGVSYEQYF. CDR3 nucleotide sequence: TGTGCCAGCCAGGGGGTCTCCTACGAGCAGTACTTC.

The chain couples TRBV19 to TRBJ2-7; 9 nucleotides match TRBD2. In germline, CDR1 is LNHDA, CDR2 SQIVND (reference sequence). V lost 6 bases to trimming and J lost 9 bases; unmatched junction nucleotides: 18. CDR3 size: 16 residues. The CDR3 region is CASRRSGTSSPYAQYF. The DNA for the CDR3 is TGTGCCAGTAGACGTTCGGGGACTAGCTCCCCCTATGCGCAGTACTTC.